One T cell receptor (beta chain) is described in this entry. The CDR3 spans 16 residues. Germline V gives CDR1 MNHNY, CDR2 SVGAGI (reference sequence). V was clipped by 5 bases and J by 1 base; unmatched bases: 10. The sample is drawn from a study of blood T cell repertoires in COVID-19. In the study overall: COVID-19 samples from acute and convalescent phases originated in the United States, Italy and Spain. T cells, B-cell-depleted T cells, or PBMCs supplied cDNA or gDNA.

Authors' analysis steps: For nucleated cells, counts were estimated from reference gene primer amplification. Some clones are missing from TCRdb's copy, which holds only in-frame ones; the method was immunoSEQ multiplex PCR. V and J calls plus clone size are reproduced from that table; the DNA served to infer D and trimming. The sample yields around 100,000 clones, roughly 85% seen once. What was sequenced was peripheral blood. This rearrangement joins TRBV6-6 to TRBJ1-1; 7 bases agree with TRBD1. This TCR was sampled from a man between 45 and 60 years old in a cohort sampled during active COVID-19. The CDR3 loop reads CASSPPGGSRNTEAFF. CDR3 DNA sequence: TGTGCCAGCAGTCCTCCAGGGGGGTCTAGGAACACTGAAGCTTTCTTT.